This T cell receptor beta chain was captured in a study of T cell responses to AZD1222 COVID-19 vaccine. Method: immunoSEQ multiplex PCR; TCRdb's copy keeps in-frame clones and lacks some. The sample carries 120,000 or so clones, about 92% recorded once. This CDR3 is built from 17 residues. CDR1 is SGHVS and CDR2 is FNYEAQ in the germline V gene. V lost 2 bases to trimming and J lost 0 bases, with 15 bases between them. Material: peripheral blood, obtained 28 days after the second AZD1222 dose. The V call is TRBV7-6, the J call TRBJ2-3, with D perhaps matching TRBD1 (6 bases). The TCR sequence derives from an adult who received the AZD1222 COVID-19 vaccine. The CDR3 DNA follows: TGTGCCAGCAGCTTAAGGCGGACTGGGACAAGCACAGATACGCAGTATTTT. It translates to CASSLRRTGTSTDTQYF.